This record looks at one T cell receptor (beta chain) sequence and its context. Repertoires were generated with immunoSEQ multiplex PCR, while TCRdb's copy carries only in-frame clones and drops some. The profile shows about 1.4 million clones, roughly 96% of them singletons. The sample originates from a study of shared clonotypes between healthy human individuals. Germline V lookup: CDR1 SGHDN, CDR2 FVKESK. V was clipped by 1 base and J by 10 bases, with 14 bases between them. The CDR3 has 14 amino acids. V and J are TRBV14 and TRBJ2-1; D perhaps matches TRBD2 (5 bases). This clonotype originated in a man under 40 in good health. Sequences were obtained from naive CD4+ T cells sorted from blood. Subset: CD45RA+ positively selected. CDR3 in DNA: TGTGCCAGCAGCCAAGCGGGGAATCGGAGGGAGCAGTTCTTC. Amino acids: CASSQAGNRREQFF. The whole variable domain, remainder taken from reference TRBV14 and TRBJ2-1, is EAGVTQFPSHSVIEKGQTVTLRCDPISGHDNLYWYRRVMGKEIKFLLHFVKESKQDESGMPNNRFLAERTGGTYSTLKVQPAELEDSGVYFCASSQAGNRREQFFGPGTRLTVL.